This T cell receptor (beta chain) was recorded in a study of cytomegalovirus exposure and HLA in healthy donors. V was trimmed by 6 bases and J by 1 base, leaving 6 bases between them. The CDR3 is 13 residues long. CDR1 and CDR2 (germline): MNHEY, SMNVEV (reference sequence). The PCR employed 60 Vbeta primers together with 13 Jbeta primers. Profiling relied on immunoSEQ multiplex PCR, and the TCRdb table lists in-frame clones only, not all of them. The repertoire holds about 130,000 clones, 80% seen once, with under 4.5% in the top ten. The V gene is TRBV27, the J gene TRBJ2-2; the D is unclear. Sequenced sample: PBMCs. The source is a woman aged 40 to 50 in good health and CMV-seronegative. Here the CDR3 DNA reads TGTGCCAGCAGGACGGGGAACACCGGGGAGCTGTTTTTT. Translating gives CASRTGNTGELFF.